The 9 T cell receptor beta chains below come from one sample, sequenced in a study of blood T cell repertoires in COVID-19. TCRdb's copy holds only in-frame clones and misses some; the assay was immunoSEQ multiplex PCR. This table holds hundreds of thousands of clones, less than 90% found once. The sequenced sample consisted of peripheral blood. All receptors come from a woman aged 45-59 years with COVID-19, enrolled during active disease.

V usage is TRBV30 and J usage is TRBJ1-2; 10 bases agree with TRBD1. J lost 5 bases, V lost 5 bases, and 8 bases had no gene match. Germline V CDR1 and CDR2: GTSNPN, SVGIG (reference sequence). The CDR3 is made up of 14 amino acids. CDR3: CAWRRQGATYGYTF. The DNA of the CDR3 is TGTGCCTGGCGTAGACAGGGGGCGACGTATGGCTACACCTTC.

The chain couples TRBV25-1 to TRBJ1-1; maybe TRBD1 (5 bases). V was pared by 3 bases and J by 1 base, with 9 bases between. There are 14 residues in the CDR3. The V gene's germline CDR1 is MGHDK and CDR2 SYGVNS. CDR3 sequence reads: CASSETGGNTEAFF. The DNA for the CDR3 is TGTGCCAGCAGTGAGACGGGGGGGAACACTGAAGCTTTCTTT. The full variable domain, in which reference TRBV25-1 and TRBJ1-1 provide the parts outside the CDR3, is EADIYQTPRYLVIGTGKKITLECSQTMGHDKMYWYQQDPGMELHLIHYSYGVNSTEKGDLSSESTVSRIRTEHFPLTLESARPSHTSQYLCASSETGGNTEAFFGQGTRLTVV.

J is TRBJ2-3 and V is TRBV30; tentatively, D is TRBD1 (6 bases). The V end lost 2 bases, the J end lost 6 bases, and 6 bases lay between the germline ends. This CDR3 comprises 11 residues. CDR1 and CDR2 (germline): GTSNPN, SVGIG (reference sequence). The CDR3 DNA sequence: TGTGCCTGGAGTAGGGGGGATACGCAGTATTTT. This translates into CAWSRGDTQYF. Using reference TRBV30 and TRBJ2-3 for the parts outside the CDR3, the full variable domain is SQTIHQWPATLVQPVGSPLSLECTVEGTSNPNLYWYRQAAGRGLQLLFYSVGIGQISSEVPQNLSASRPQDRQFILSSKKLLLSDSGFYLCAWSRGDTQYFGPGTRLTVL.

V and J are TRBV27 and TRBJ2-1; 11 nucleotides line up with TRBD2. V gave up 6 bases and J gave up 2 bases; unmatched junction bases: 9. CDR3 length: 17 residues. Germline V lookup: CDR1 MNHEY, CDR2 SMNVEV (reference sequence). The CDR3 region is CASRRFLAGGTYNEQFF. In DNA, the CDR3 is TGTGCCAGCAGGCGATTCTTAGCGGGGGGGACCTACAATGAGCAGTTCTTC.

The chain combines TRBV6-1 with TRBJ1-1; TRBD1 might be the D (5 bases). The CDR3 sequence is 14 residues long. Per germline, CDR1 MNHNS and CDR2 SASEGT. V was cut by 1 base and J by 10 bases, with 16 bases left in between. CDR3 sequence: CASSEVVGPLGAFF. The CDR3 coding sequence is TGTGCCAGCAGTGAAGTGGTGGGGCCCCTTGGAGCTTTCTTT.

The V and J genes are TRBV19 and TRBJ1-2; no firm D call. Germline V gene data show CDR1 as LNHDA and CDR2 as SQIVND (reference sequence). Between the trimmed V and J ends, which lost 6 bases and 2 bases, there was a span of 16 bases. The CDR3 runs 15 residues. For the CDR3, the DNA is TGTGCCAGTAGCCGTAGGTCGGGATCGAACTATGGCTACACCTTC. It specifies CASSRRSGSNYGYTF.

The V call is TRBV6-2 or TRBV6-3, the J call TRBJ1-1, with a tentative D call TRBD1 (5 bases). CDR1 and CDR2 from the germline V gene are MNHEY and SVGEGT. The CDR3 totals 16 residues. V was trimmed by 0 bases and J by 0 bases, leaving 11 bases between them. The DNA for the CDR3 is TGTGCCAGCAGTTACTCCCCGACACAGGTGAACACTGAAGCTTTCTTT. This encodes CASSYSPTQVNTEAFF.

The chain is built from TRBV2 and TRBJ2-7, with D perhaps matching TRBD1 (6 bases). The CDR3 is 12 residues long. Trimming left V 9 bases short and J 4 bases short, with 13 bases between. The germline CDR1 and CDR2 sequences are SNHLY and FYNNEI. The CDR3, as DNA: TGTGCCAGTGGGGGCGGCGGTTACGAGCAGTACTTC. Translating it yields CASGGGGYEQYF.

The rearrangement uses TRBV24-1 and TRBJ1-1; 9 bases are shared with TRBD1. The germline CDR1 and CDR2 sequences are KGHDR and SFDVKD. V shed 9 bases, J shed 0 bases, and the junction held 7 bases outside the gene matches. The CDR3 spans 15 residues. CDR3 amino acids: CATPQGARVNTEAFF. CDR3 nucleotide sequence: TGTGCCACCCCACAGGGGGCTAGGGTGAACACTGAAGCTTTCTTT.